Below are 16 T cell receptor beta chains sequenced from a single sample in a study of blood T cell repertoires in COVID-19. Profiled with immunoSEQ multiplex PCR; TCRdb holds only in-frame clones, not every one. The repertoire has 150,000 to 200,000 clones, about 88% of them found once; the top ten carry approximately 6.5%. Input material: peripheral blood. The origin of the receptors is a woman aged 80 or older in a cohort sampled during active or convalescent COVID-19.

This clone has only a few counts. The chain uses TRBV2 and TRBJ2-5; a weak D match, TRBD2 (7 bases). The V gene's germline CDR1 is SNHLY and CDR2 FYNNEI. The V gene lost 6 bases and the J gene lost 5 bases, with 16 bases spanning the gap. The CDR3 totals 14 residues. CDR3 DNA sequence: TGTGCCAGCAGGGGGGGGCTGGGTTCGGAGACCCAGTACTTC. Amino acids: CASRGGLGSETQYF.

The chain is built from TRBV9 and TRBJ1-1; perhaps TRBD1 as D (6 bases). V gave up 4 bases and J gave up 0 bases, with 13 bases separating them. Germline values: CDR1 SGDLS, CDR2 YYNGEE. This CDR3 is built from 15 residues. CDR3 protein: CASSIYRDMNTEAFF. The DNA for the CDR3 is TGTGCCAGCAGCATCTACCGGGACATGAACACTGAAGCTTTCTTT.

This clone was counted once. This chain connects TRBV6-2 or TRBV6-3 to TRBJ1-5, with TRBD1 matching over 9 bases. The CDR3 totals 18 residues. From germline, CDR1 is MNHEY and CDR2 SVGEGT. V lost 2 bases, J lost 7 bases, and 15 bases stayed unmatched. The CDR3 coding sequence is TGTGCCAGCAGTTACACCCTCAATTACGGGACAGGGAACCAGCCCCAGCATTTT. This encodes CASSYTLNYGTGNQPQHF.

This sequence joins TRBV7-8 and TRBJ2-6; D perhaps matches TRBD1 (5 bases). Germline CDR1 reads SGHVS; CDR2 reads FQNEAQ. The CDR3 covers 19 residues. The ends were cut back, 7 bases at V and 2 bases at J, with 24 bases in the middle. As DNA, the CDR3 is TGTGCCAGCAACCCCCTTTTATTTACAGGCCCTCCTGGGGCCAACGTCCTGACTTTC. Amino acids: CASNPLLFTGPPGANVLTF. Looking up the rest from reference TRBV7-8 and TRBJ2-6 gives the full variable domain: GAGVSQSPRYKVAKRGQDVALRCDPISGHVSLFWYQQALGQGPEFLTYFQNEAQLDKSGLPSDRFFAERPEGSVSTLKIQRTQQEDSAVYLCASNPLLFTGPPGANVLTFGAGSRLTVL.

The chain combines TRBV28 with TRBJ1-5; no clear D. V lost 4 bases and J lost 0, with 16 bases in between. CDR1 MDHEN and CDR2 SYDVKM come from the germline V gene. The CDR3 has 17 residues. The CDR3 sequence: CASSSPRQLDSNQPQHF. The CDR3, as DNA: TGTGCCAGCAGTTCCCCCAGGCAGTTAGATAGCAATCAGCCCCAGCATTTT.

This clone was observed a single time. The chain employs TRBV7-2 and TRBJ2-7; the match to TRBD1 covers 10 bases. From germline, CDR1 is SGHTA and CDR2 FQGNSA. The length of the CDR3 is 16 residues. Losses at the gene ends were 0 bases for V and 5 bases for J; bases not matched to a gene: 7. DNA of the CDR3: TGTGCCAGCAGCTTAGCCCGGGGACAGGGGCGGAACGAGCAGTACTTC. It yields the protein CASSLARGQGRNEQYF.

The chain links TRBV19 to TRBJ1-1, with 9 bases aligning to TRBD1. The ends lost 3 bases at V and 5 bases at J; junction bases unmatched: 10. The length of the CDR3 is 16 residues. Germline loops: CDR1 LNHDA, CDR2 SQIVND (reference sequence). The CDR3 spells CASSIDRGSGKTEAFF. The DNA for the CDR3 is TGTGCCAGTAGTATTGACAGGGGGTCCGGCAAGACTGAAGCTTTCTTT.

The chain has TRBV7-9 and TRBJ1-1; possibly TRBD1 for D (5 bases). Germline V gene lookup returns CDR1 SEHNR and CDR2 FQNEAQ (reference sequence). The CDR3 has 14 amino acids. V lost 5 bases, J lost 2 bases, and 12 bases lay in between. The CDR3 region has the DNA TGTGCCAGCAGCCCGACGACAGTTAACACTGAAGCTTTCTTT. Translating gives CASSPTTVNTEAFF.

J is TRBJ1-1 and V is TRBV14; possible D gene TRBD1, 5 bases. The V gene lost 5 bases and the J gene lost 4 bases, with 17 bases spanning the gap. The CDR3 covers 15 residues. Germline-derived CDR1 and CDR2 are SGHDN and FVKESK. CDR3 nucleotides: TGTGCCAGCAGCATCCCGGGTGGGGCACCCACTGAAGCTTTCTTT. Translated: CASSIPGGAPTEAFF. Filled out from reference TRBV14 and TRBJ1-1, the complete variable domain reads EAGVTQFPSHSVIEKGQTVTLRCDPISGHDNLYWYRRVMGKEIKFLLHFVKESKQDESGMPNNRFLAERTGGTYSTLKVQPAELEDSGVYFCASSIPGGAPTEAFFGQGTRLTVV.

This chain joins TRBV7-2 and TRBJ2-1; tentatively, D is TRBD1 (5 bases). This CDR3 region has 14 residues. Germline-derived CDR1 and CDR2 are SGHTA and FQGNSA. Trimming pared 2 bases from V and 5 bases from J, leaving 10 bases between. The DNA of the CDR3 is TGTGCCAGCAGCTTACTCGCAGGGAACAATGAGCAGTTCTTC. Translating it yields CASSLLAGNNEQFF.

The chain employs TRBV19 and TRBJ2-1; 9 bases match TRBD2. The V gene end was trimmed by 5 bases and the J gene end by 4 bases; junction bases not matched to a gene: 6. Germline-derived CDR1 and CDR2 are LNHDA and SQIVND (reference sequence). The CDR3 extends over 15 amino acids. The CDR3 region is CASSVQAGGYNEQFF. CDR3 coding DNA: TGTGCCAGTAGTGTTCAAGCGGGGGGTTACAATGAGCAGTTCTTC.

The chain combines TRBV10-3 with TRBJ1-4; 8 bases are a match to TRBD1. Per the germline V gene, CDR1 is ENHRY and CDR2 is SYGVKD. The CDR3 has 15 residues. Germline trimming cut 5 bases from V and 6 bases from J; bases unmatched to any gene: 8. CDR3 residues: CAISPRQGSDEKLFF. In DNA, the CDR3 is TGTGCCATCAGTCCCCGACAGGGGTCCGATGAAAAACTGTTTTTT.

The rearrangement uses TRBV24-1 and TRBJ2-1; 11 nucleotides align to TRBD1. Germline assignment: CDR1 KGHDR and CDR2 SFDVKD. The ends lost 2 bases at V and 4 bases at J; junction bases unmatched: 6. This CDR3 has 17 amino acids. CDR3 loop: CATSDSRTGGLYNEQFF. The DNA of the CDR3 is TGTGCCACCAGTGATTCACGGACAGGGGGCTTGTACAATGAGCAGTTCTTC.

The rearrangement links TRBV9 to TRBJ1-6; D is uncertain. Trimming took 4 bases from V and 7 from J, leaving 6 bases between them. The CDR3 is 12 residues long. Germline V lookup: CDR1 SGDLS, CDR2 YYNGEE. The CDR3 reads CASSQMNSPLHF. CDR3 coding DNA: TGTGCCAGCAGCCAGATGAATTCACCCCTCCACTTT. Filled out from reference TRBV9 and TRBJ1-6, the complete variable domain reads DSGVTQTPKHLITATGQRVTLRCSPRSGDLSVYWYQQSLDQGLQFLIQYYNGEERAKGNILERFSAQQFPDLHSELNLSSLELGDSALYFCASSQMNSPLHFGNGTRLTVT.

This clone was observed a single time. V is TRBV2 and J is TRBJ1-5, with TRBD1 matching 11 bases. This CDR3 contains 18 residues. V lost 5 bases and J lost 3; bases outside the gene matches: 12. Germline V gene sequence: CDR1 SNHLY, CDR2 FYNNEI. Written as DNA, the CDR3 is TGTGCCAGCAGTTCATCCCGGGACAGGGGGGGACCCAATCAGCCCCAGCATTTT. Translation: CASSSSRDRGGPNQPQHF.

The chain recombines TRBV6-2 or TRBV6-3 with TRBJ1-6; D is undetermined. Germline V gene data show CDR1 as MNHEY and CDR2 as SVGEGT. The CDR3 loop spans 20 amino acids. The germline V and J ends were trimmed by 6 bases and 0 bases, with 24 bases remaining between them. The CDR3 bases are TGTGCCAGCAGCCCCCGAGGGTGGTGGGATGGGCTCTCCTATAATTCACCCCTCCACTTT. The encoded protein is CASSPRGWWDGLSYNSPLHF.